This is a list of T cell receptor beta chains from one sample in a study of shared clonotypes between healthy human individuals. Using immunoSEQ multiplex PCR, the repertoire was profiled, and TCRdb retains in-frame clones only, with some absent. The profile shows about 1.1 million clones, 77% of them singletons. The sample consisted of memory CD4+ T cells from PBMCs. The receptors derive from a man aged 18 to 35 in good health. Some clones in this sample may be carry-over from other donors' samples. Each CDR3 is given with its conserved first and last residue.

V	J	CDR3
TRBV28	TRBJ1-4	CASRPGSSREKLFF
TRBV18	TRBJ2-7	CASSPPGTSGRYEQYF
TRBV28	TRBJ1-2	CASSSPGPKIHGYTF
TRBV6-6	TRBJ2-1	CASSGGSYNEQFF
TRBV5-1	TRBJ2-1	CASSLGGSSSYNEQFF
TRBV10-2	TRBJ1-2	CASTNDRESDGYTF
TRBV18	TRBJ1-1	CASSPGLNTEAFF
TRBV28	TRBJ2-1	CASSSLAGGLGEQFF
TRBV18	TRBJ2-3	CASSPQGQGADTQYF
TRBV6-6	TRBJ2-1	CASRSTSGSYDEQFF
TRBV19	TRBJ2-3	CASSMPSGGSPDTQYF
TRBV10-1	TRBJ2-7	CASTWTLFLIYEQYF
TRBV7-3	TRBJ2-2	CASSLNYVGELFF
TRBV7-9	TRBJ2-1	CASSRTAKGRYNEQFF
TRBV7-2	TRBJ1-2	CASSLRGGYTF
TRBV19	TRBJ2-2	CASTLGLAEAGELFF
TRBV27	TRBJ2-6	CASRRNSGANVLTF
TRBV25-1	TRBJ1-2	CASSGTLGYTF
TRBV5-1	TRBJ2-5	CASSATGTGGGETQYF
TRBV6-1	TRBJ1-4	CASVGLKLFF
TRBV28	TRBJ2-1	CASNPRPHLNEQFF
TRBV30	TRBJ1-3	CASLGGRLGGNTIYF
TRBV18	TRBJ2-3	CASSLAGDTQYF
TRBV7-9	TRBJ2-7	CASSLDRREQYF
TRBV4-2	TRBJ2-5	CASSLSLGLSEETQYF
TRBV30	TRBJ2-3	CACLRRSSSTDTQYF
TRBV11-2	TRBJ2-5	CASSLQRAREQYF
TRBV9	TRBJ2-1	CASSVTDLGGGEVF
TRBV4-1	TRBJ2-2	CASTLLPSGNTGELFF
TRBV11-2	TRBJ1-4	CASSGRGQGTNEKLFF
TRBV15	TRBJ1-1	CATSKRTNTEAFF
TRBV19	TRBJ2-1	CASSVTGVSEQFF
TRBV7-9	TRBJ2-1	CASTPRGRPEQFF
TRBV4-3	TRBJ2-7	CASSQAPGWEQYF
TRBV19	TRBJ1-5	CASTSFGSLDYQPQHF
TRBV7-6	TRBJ1-1	CASSLQDNTEAFF
TRBV7-2	TRBJ2-1	CASRPPGTRYNEQFF
TRBV2	TRBJ2-1	CASSEGPLTGNEQFF
TRBV30	TRBJ2-5	CAQATSGRETQYF
TRBV7-2	TRBJ2-4	CASSLGQGGKNIQYF